This TCR beta chain was captured by sequencing in a study of vaccination and CD4 T cells after COVID-19. At the level of the study: Post-vaccination samples were procured at a median of approximately 72 days following dose two (range 14 to 241). Overlapping peptides of the spike proteins of SARS-CoV-2, HCoV-NL63, HCoV-OC43 and HCoV-229E were used for cell stimulation.

V was clipped by 1 base and J by 0 bases, with 11 bases between them. CDR3 length: 16 residues. Germline assignment: CDR1 SGHTA and CDR2 FQGTGA. CD4+ T cells that had been cultured provided DNA sequenced with the Oncomine TCR Beta short-read assay. TCRdb re-derived calls from the PCR reads in MiXCR, one entry per CDR3 protein. The sample consists of roughly 14,000 distinct CDR3 sequences, 34% of them appearing once. This clonotype has a single count. Its antigen is not identified. The treatment denotes: approximately 9-day PBMC culture with coronavirus spike peptide pools or control peptides (ViraFEST assay).

This sequence originates from a human donor with COVID-19. Sequencing input: cultured CD4+ T cells from blood. The V and J genes are TRBV7-3 and TRBJ2-3; D possibly corresponds to TRBD2 (6 bases). In DNA, the CDR3 is TGTGCCAGCAGCTTAAGGGACGGGACTAGCACAGATACGCAGTATTTT. Its translation is CASSLRDGTSTDTQYF.